This TCR beta chain was obtained from a study of cytomegalovirus exposure and HLA in healthy donors. Study-level findings and limits: Many donors carried some public TCRs, although rarity characterized most TCR sequences.

To note about this clone: Its antigen is still unknown.

The CDR3 has 14 residues. With V trimmed by 5 bases and J by 5 bases, 8 bases remained unmatched. The germline V gene has CDR1 SGHVS and CDR2 FQNEAQ. PCR was performed using 60 Vbeta and 13 Jbeta primers. Some clones are missing from TCRdb's copy, which holds only in-frame ones; the method was immunoSEQ multiplex PCR. The table lists more than 95,000 clones, over 75% of them singletons. This sequence originates from a man aged 25-40 years in good health and CMV-seropositive. The sample taken for sequencing was PBMCs. This chain uses TRBV7-8 with TRBJ1-1, with 7 nucleotides matching TRBD1. CDR3 in DNA: TGTGCCAGCAGCGGAGACAGGGCGAGGACTGAAGCTTTCTTT. Translated, it gives CASSGDRARTEAFF.